A selection of T cell receptor beta chains follows, all from one sample in a study of radiation and T cells in renal cell carcinoma. Generated by immunoSEQ multiplex PCR, the TCRdb table keeps only in-frame clones and is missing some. The sample contains about 150,000 clones, roughly 90% of which appear only once. Sequenced material: blood, taken from a patient whose treatment included radiotherapy and nephrectomy. Receptor source: a woman aged 50 to 65 with renal cell carcinoma. Each CDR3 is given with its conserved first and last residue. The D gene is left open where the match is weak. Rows give clone size only sometimes, using once, few, many, or a class for an expanded clone.

abundance,v_gene,j_gene,d_gene,CDR3nt,CDR3aa
-,TRBV5-6,TRBJ2-7,-,TGTGCCAGCAGCTTTTTGGGTCAGGGTTACGAGCAGTACTTC,CASSFLGQGYEQYF
-,TRBV7-9,TRBJ1-1,-,TGTGCCAGCGATCGACCCCGGGGGCCCACTGAAGCTTTCTTT,CASDRPRGPTEAFF
-,TRBV18,TRBJ1-1,TRBD1,TGTGCCAGCTCGACCGGACAGGGGAGAAACACTGAAGCTTTCTTT,CASSTGQGRNTEAFF
-,TRBV10-3,TRBJ1-5,-,TGTGCCATCAAAGGACGAGAAATTGAGCCCCAGCATTTT,CAIKGREIEPQHF
-,TRBV7-2,TRBJ1-6,TRBD1,TGTGCCAGCAGCTCACAGGGGAGTTCACCCCTCCACTTT,CASSSQGSSPLHF
-,TRBV19,TRBJ2-3,TRBD2,TGTGCCAGTACTAGCGGGGCCACGGGAGATACGCAGTATTTT,CASTSGATGDTQYF
-,TRBV10-3,TRBJ1-2,TRBD1,TGTGCCACTACAGGGGGCGATGGCTACACCTTC,CATTGGDGYTF
once,TRBV14,TRBJ1-1,TRBD1,TGTGCCAGCAGCCAAGCGGGACAGGCTCAGAACACTGAAGCTTTCTTT,CASSQAGQAQNTEAFF
-,TRBV6-5,TRBJ1-2,-,TGTGCCAGCAGTTACGGGGTAAACTATGGCTACACCTTC,CASSYGVNYGYTF
-,TRBV6-6,TRBJ1-6,-,TGTGCCAGCAGGGCCAGCGGGGGGATTAATTCACCCCTCCACTTT,CASRASGGINSPLHF
-,TRBV4-1,TRBJ2-5,-,TGCGCCAGCAGCCAAGATCGGCGTCAAGAGACCCAGTACTTC,CASSQDRRQETQYF
-,TRBV19,TRBJ2-1,TRBD1,TGTGCCAGTAGTCCTCGACAGGGGGCTAGAGATGAGCAGTTCTTC,CASSPRQGARDEQFF
-,TRBV7-9,TRBJ2-7,TRBD1,TGTGCCAGCAGCTCAGGACAGGGGGCTGGCGACGAGCAGTACTTC,CASSSGQGAGDEQYF
-,TRBV6-1,TRBJ1-2,-,TGTGCCAGCAGTGAGGACCCATTGGGACATTCGGGCTACACCTTC,CASSEDPLGHSGYTF
-,TRBV6-6,TRBJ2-1,-,TGTGCCAGCAGTTACCCGGAGGGTGAGCAGTTCTTC,CASSYPEGEQFF
-,TRBV11-2,TRBJ1-3,-,TGTGCCAGCAGCCTCATTTCCAGGGCGGGAAACACCATATATTTT,CASSLISRAGNTIYF
-,TRBV5-6,TRBJ2-5,-,TGTGCCAGCAGCTGGGACCAAGAGACCCAGTACTTC,CASSWDQETQYF
-,TRBV7-2,TRBJ1-5,-,TGTGCCAGCAGCTTAGCGGTCGGGAGCAATCAGCCCCAGCATTTT,CASSLAVGSNQPQHF
-,TRBV7-9,TRBJ1-2,-,TGTGCCAGCAGCGCGGATTGGGACACCGGCTATGGCTACACCTTC,CASSADWDTGYGYTF
-,TRBV7-2,TRBJ2-5,TRBD2,TGTGCCAGCAGCGGCACGGGACTAGCGGGGGGGAAAGGAGAGACCCAGTACTTC,CASSGTGLAGGKGETQYF
-,TRBV19,TRBJ1-5,-,TGTGCCAGTAACCAGGGGCGAAATCAGCCCCAGCATTTT,CASNQGRNQPQHF
-,TRBV7-9,TRBJ1-1,-,TGTGCCAGCAGCCCCGGCCCAGGGCGGGGGGTGGCCACTGAAGCTTTCTTT,CASSPGPGRGVATEAFF
-,TRBV4-1,TRBJ2-2,-,TGCGCCAGCAGCCAAGAATTGGGACCAATAATTGAGCTGTTTTTT,CASSQELGPIIELFF
-,TRBV5-4,TRBJ1-1,-,TGTGCCAGCAGCCTAACGGGGAACACTGAAGCTTTCTTT,CASSLTGNTEAFF
-,TRBV6-6,TRBJ2-2,-,TGTGCCAGCAGTTACGGGGGGTCGGACACCGGGGAGCTGTTTTTT,CASSYGGSDTGELFF
-,TRBV7-2,TRBJ2-1,TRBD2,TGTGCCAGCAGCTTAGAGAGCGGGGGGGCTTACAATGAGCAGTTCTTC,CASSLESGGAYNEQFF
-,TRBV10-3,TRBJ2-5,TRBD1,TGTGCCATCAGTGGTACCAGCCCGGGACAGGGGATGGAGACCCAGTACTTC,CAISGTSPGQGMETQYF
-,TRBV19,TRBJ1-1,TRBD1,TGTGCCAGTACTCCACTACAGGGGGCCGCTGAAGCTTTCTTT,CASTPLQGAAEAFF
-,TRBV19,TRBJ1-3,TRBD1,TGTGCCAGTAGTACGGGACAGGGCCCTGGAAACACCATATATTTT,CASSTGQGPGNTIYF
-,TRBV7-2,TRBJ2-1,-,TGTGCCAGCAGCTTAGGTTACGGGCGGGGGCTGACTTACAATGAGCAGTTCTTC,CASSLGYGRGLTYNEQFF
-,TRBV6-5,TRBJ2-4,-,TGTGCCAGCAGTTACTCGATTGGCGTCAGCAAAAACATTCAGTACTTC,CASSYSIGVSKNIQYF
-,TRBV7-2,TRBJ1-2,-,TGTGCCAGCAGCCCCCGGGGGAGGGGAGGGGCGAACTATGGCTACACCTTC,CASSPRGRGGANYGYTF
-,TRBV30,TRBJ1-1,-,TGTGCCTGGAGTAAGGAGTTACTGAACACTGAAGCTTTCTTT,CAWSKELLNTEAFF
-,TRBV5-1,TRBJ2-1,-,TGCGCCAGCGGATCTGGACAGCACAATGAGCAGTTCTTC,CASGSGQHNEQFF
-,TRBV18,TRBJ2-5,TRBD1,TGTGCCAGCTCACCGACAGGGAACCAAGAGACCCAGTACTTC,CASSPTGNQETQYF
-,TRBV4-1,TRBJ2-1,-,TGCGCCAGCAGCCAACTTTTACAAGGCAATGAGCAGTTCTTC,CASSQLLQGNEQFF
-,TRBV5-1,TRBJ2-3,-,TGCGCCAGCAGCTTAAGTCTCCCCAGCGATACGCAGTATTTT,CASSLSLPSDTQYF
once,TRBV6-1,TRBJ1-1,-,TGTGCCAGCTCTGACCGGGGGAACACTGAAGCTTTCTTT,CASSDRGNTEAFF
-,TRBV6-1,TRBJ1-2,TRBD1,TGTGCCAGCAGTGAGGCGGACAGGGGCTATGGCTACACCTTC,CASSEADRGYGYTF
-,TRBV6-5,TRBJ2-2,TRBD2,TGTGCCAGCAGCAAGGGGACTAGCGTATCCGGGGAGCTGTTTTTT,CASSKGTSVSGELFF
few,TRBV18,TRBJ1-1,-,TGTGCCAGCTCACCGGCAGAGAACACTGAAGCTTTCTTT,CASSPAENTEAFF
-,TRBV28,TRBJ1-2,TRBD1,TGTGCCAGCGAGACCGACAGGGCTGATGGCTACACCTTC,CASETDRADGYTF
-,TRBV19,TRBJ2-3,-,TGTGCCAGTACCCGGGGGACATCCCCTAGCACAGATACGCAGTATTTT,CASTRGTSPSTDTQYF
-,TRBV6-1,TRBJ1-5,-,TGTGCCAGCCGCCGGGGAGGTAGGGATCAGCCCCAGCATTTT,CASRRGGRDQPQHF
-,TRBV19,TRBJ1-3,-,TGTGCCAGTGAGGGGGGAAACGGAAACACCATATATTTT,CASEGGNGNTIYF
once,TRBV5-1,TRBJ1-1,TRBD1,TGCGCCAGCAGCTCTCCCGACAGGGGCGACACTGAAGCTTTCTTT,CASSSPDRGDTEAFF
-,TRBV7-2,TRBJ2-2,-,TGTGCCAGCAGCTTAGCGCGGAACACCGGGGAGCTGTTTTTT,CASSLARNTGELFF
-,TRBV11-3,TRBJ2-5,TRBD1,TGTGCCAGCAGCTTAGGGGGGACAGGTTCCCAAGAGACCCAGTACTTC,CASSLGGTGSQETQYF
-,TRBV18,TRBJ2-7,-,TGTGCCAGCTCACCGCCTGGGGGGTCCTACGAGCAGTACTTC,CASSPPGGSYEQYF
-,TRBV11-2,TRBJ1-1,-,TGTGCCAGCGCCAAAGCGGGGGCGGGTACTGAAGCTTTCTTT,CASAKAGAGTEAFF
-,TRBV7-6,TRBJ1-5,TRBD1,TGTGCCAGCAGCGCCGAACAGGGGGCCAGCAATCAGCCCCAGCATTTT,CASSAEQGASNQPQHF
once,TRBV6-5,TRBJ1-3,-,TGTGCCAGCAGTTACGGGCCGGGCTCAGGAAACACCATATATTTT,CASSYGPGSGNTIYF
-,TRBV7-8,TRBJ2-1,-,TGTGCCAGCACCGGGTACAATGAGCAGTTCTTC,CASTGYNEQFF
-,TRBV18,TRBJ1-1,-,TGTGCCAGCTCCAGGGCAGGGTCGGGGATGGGAGCTTTCTTT,CASSRAGSGMGAFF
once,TRBV5-6,TRBJ1-6,TRBD1,TGTGCCAGCAGCTTGGGGACAGGACTTAATTCACCCCTCCACTTT,CASSLGTGLNSPLHF
-,TRBV5-5,TRBJ1-3,TRBD1,TGTGCCAGCAGCTGGGACAGTCCTGGAAACACCATATATTTT,CASSWDSPGNTIYF
-,TRBV6-6,TRBJ1-5,-,TGTGCCAGCAGTCGGGACGAAAGGCAGCCCCAGCATTTT,CASSRDERQPQHF
-,TRBV9,TRBJ2-3,-,TGTGCCAGCAGCGCAGGGGAAGATACGCAGTATTTT,CASSAGEDTQYF